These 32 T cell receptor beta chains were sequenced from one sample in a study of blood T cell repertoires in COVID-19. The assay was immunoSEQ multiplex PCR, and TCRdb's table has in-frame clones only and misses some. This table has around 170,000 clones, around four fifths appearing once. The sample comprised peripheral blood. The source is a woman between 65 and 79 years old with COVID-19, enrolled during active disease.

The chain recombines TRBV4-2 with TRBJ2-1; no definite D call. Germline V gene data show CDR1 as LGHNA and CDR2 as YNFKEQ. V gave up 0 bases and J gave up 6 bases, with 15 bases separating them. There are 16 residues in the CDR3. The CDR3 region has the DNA TGTGCCAGCAGCCAAGATCTGCTGAGTCGGGTCAATGAGCAGTTCTTC. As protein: CASSQDLLSRVNEQFF.

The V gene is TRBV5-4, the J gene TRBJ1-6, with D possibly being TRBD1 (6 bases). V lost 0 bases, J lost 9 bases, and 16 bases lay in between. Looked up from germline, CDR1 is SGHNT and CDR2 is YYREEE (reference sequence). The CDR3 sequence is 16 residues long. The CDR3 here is CASSLGSGHSVSPLHF. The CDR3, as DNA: TGTGCCAGCAGCTTGGGATCGGGACACTCGGTTTCACCCCTCCACTTT.

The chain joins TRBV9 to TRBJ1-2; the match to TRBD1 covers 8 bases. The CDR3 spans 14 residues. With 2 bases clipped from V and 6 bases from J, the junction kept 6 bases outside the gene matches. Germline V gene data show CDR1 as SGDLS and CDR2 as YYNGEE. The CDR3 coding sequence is TGTGCCAGCAGCGTCGGACAGGGAAATGATGGCTACACCTTC. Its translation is CASSVGQGNDGYTF.

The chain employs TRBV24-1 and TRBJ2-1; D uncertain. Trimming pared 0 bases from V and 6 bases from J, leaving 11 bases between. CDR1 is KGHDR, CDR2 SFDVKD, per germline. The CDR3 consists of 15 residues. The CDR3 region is CATSDLQGSVNEQFF. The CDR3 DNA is TGTGCCACCAGTGATTTGCAAGGAAGCGTCAATGAGCAGTTCTTC.

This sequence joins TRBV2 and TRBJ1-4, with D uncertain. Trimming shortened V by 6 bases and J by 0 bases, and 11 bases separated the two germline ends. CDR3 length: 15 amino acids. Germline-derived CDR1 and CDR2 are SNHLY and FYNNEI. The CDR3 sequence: CASRGSLATNEKLFF. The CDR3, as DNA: TGTGCCAGCAGGGGTAGCCTTGCAACTAATGAAAAACTGTTTTTT.

CDR3 protein: CASSPRDRGGNEQFF. CDR3 sequence (DNA): TGTGCCAGCAGCCCCCGGGACAGGGGGGGCAATGAGCAGTTCTTC. This chain connects TRBV14 to TRBJ2-1; 11 positions agree with TRBD1. Germline values: CDR1 SGHDN, CDR2 FVKESK. CDR3 size: 15 residues. After removal of 4 bases from V and 6 bases from J, the junction contained 5 bases not matched to a gene.

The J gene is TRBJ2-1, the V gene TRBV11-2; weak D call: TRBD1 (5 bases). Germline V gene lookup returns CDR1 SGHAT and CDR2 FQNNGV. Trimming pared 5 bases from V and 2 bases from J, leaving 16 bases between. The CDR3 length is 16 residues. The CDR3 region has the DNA TGTGCCAGCAGCCTCCATGGGGCCGGGCCCTACAATGAGCAGTTCTTC. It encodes CASSLHGAGPYNEQFF.

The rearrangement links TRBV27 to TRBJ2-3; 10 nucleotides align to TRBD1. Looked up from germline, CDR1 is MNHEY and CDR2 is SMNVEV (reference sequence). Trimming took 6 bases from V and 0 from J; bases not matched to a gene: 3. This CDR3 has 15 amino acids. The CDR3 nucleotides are TGTGCCAGCAGACCGGGACAGGGGAGCACAGATACGCAGTATTTT. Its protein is CASRPGQGSTDTQYF.

CDR3 loop: CATSDFTGLSGELFF. CDR3 in DNA: TGTGCCACCAGTGATTTTACAGGGTTGAGCGGGGAGCTGTTTTTT. V gene TRBV24-1 combines with J gene TRBJ2-2; possibly TRBD1 for D (6 bases). This CDR3 region has 15 residues. With 1 base removed from V and 7 bases from J, the gap between germline ends came to 12 bases. CDR1 and CDR2 (germline): KGHDR, SFDVKD.

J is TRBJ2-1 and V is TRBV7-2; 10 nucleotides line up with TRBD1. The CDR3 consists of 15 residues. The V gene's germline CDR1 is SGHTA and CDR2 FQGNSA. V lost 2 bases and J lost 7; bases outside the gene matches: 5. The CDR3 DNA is TGTGCCAGCAGCTTATCGACAGGGGGCAGGAATGAGCAGTTCTTC. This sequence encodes CASSLSTGGRNEQFF.

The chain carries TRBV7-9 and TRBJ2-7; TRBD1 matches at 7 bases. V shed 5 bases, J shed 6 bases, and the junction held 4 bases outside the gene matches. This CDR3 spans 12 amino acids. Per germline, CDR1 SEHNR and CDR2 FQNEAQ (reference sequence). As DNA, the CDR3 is TGTGCCAGCAGCCCAGCAGGGGGCGAGCAGTACTTC. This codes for CASSPAGGEQYF.

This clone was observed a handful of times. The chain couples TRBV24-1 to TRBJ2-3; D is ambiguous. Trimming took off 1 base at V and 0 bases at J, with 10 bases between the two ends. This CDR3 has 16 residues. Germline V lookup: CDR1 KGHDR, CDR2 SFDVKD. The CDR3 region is CATSDLDAESTDTQYF. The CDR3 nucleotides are TGTGCCACCAGTGATTTAGACGCGGAGAGCACAGATACGCAGTATTTT.

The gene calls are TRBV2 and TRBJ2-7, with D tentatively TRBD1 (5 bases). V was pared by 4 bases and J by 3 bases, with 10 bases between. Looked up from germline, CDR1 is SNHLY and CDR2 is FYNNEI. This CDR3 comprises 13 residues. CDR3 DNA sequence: TGTGCCAGCAGTGCTGTGGGGCTCTACGAGCAGTACTTC. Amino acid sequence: CASSAVGLYEQYF.

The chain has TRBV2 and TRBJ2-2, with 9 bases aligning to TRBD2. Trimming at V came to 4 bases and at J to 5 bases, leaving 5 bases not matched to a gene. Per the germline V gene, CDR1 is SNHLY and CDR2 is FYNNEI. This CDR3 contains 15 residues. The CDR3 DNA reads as TGTGCCAGCAGTGGGGGCGGGAGGGCTACCGGGGAGCTGTTTTTT. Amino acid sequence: CASSGGGRATGELFF.

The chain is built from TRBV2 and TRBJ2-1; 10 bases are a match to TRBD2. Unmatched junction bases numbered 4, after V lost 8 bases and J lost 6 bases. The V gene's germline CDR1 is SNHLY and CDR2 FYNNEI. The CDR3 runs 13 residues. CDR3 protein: CASDLAGVNEQFF. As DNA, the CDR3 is TGTGCCAGCGATCTAGCGGGAGTCAATGAGCAGTTCTTC.

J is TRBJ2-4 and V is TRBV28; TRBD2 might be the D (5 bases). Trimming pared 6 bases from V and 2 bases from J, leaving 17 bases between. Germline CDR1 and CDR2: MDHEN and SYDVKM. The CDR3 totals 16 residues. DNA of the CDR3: TGTGCCAGCAGGGGGTTGGGGAGTTCATCCAAAAACATTCAGTACTTC. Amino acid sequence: CASRGLGSSSKNIQYF.

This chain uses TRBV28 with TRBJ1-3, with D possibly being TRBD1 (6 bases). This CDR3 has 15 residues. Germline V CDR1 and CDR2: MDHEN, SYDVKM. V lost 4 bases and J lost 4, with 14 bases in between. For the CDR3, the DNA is TGTGCCAGCAGTTGGGGGGGCGCCACAGGAAACACCATATATTTT. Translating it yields CASSWGGATGNTIYF.

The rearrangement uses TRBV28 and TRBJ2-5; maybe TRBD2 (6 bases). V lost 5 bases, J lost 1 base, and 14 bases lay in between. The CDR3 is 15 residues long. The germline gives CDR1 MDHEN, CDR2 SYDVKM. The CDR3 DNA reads TGTGCCAGCAGTCTTCCAGTCGGGGGCCAAGAGACCCAGTACTTC. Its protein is CASSLPVGGQETQYF.

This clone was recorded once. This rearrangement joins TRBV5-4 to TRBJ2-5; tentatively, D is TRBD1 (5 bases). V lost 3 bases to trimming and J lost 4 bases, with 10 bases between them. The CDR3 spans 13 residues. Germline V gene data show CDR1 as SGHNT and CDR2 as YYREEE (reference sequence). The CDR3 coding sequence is TGTGCCAGCAGCTCAGGGTGGCGAGAGACCCAGTACTTC. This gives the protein CASSSGWRETQYF.

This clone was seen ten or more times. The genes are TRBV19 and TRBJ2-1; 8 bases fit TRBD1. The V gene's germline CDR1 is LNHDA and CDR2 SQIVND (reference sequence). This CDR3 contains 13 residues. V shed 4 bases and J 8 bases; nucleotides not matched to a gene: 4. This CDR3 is CASSRTGSDEQFF. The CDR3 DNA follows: TGTGCCAGTAGTAGGACAGGGTCTGATGAGCAGTTCTTC. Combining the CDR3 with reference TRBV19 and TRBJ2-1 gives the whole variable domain DGGITQSPKYLFRKEGQNVTLSCEQNLNHDAMYWYRQDPGQGLRLIYYSQIVNDFQKGDIAEGYSVSREKKESFPLTVTSAQKNPTAFYLCASSRTGSDEQFFGPGTRLTVL.

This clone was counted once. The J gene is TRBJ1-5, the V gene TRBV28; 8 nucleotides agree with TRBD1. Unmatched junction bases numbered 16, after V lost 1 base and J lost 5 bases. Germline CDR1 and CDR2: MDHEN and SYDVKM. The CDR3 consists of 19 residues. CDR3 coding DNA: TGTGCCAGCAGTTTATTGGCGGGACAGGTATGGAATCGGTATCAGCCCCAGCATTTT. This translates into CASSLLAGQVWNRYQPQHF.

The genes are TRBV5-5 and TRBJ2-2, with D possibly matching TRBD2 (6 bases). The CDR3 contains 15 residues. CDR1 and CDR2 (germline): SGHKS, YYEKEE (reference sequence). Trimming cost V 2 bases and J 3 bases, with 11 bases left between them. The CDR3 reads CASSLREFDTGELFF. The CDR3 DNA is TGTGCCAGCAGCTTACGGGAGTTTGACACCGGGGAGCTGTTTTTT. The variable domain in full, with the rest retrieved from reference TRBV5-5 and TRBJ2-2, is DAGVTQSPTHLIKTRGQQVTLRCSPISGHKSVSWYQQVLGQGPQFIFQYYEKEERGRGNFPDRFSARQFPNYSSELNVNALLLGDSALYLCASSLREFDTGELFFGEGSRLTVL.

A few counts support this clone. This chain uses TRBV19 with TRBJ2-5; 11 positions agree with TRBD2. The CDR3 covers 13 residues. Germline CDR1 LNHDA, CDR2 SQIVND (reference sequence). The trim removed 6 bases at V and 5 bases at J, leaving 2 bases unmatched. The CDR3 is CASRLAGVETQYF. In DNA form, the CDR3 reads TGTGCCAGTAGACTAGCGGGAGTGGAGACCCAGTACTTC.

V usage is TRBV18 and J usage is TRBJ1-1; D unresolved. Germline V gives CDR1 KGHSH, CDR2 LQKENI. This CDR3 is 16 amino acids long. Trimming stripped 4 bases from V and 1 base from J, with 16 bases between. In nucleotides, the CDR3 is TGTGCCAGCTCACTCATAGAATCGGGATCGAACACTGAAGCTTTCTTT. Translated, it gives CASSLIESGSNTEAFF.

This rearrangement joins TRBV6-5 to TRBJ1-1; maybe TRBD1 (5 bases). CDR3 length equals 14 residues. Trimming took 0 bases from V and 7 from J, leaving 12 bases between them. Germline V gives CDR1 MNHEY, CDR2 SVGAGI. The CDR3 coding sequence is TGTGCCAGCAGTTACTCGCGGGGGGACTTTGAAGCTTTCTTT. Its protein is CASSYSRGDFEAFF.

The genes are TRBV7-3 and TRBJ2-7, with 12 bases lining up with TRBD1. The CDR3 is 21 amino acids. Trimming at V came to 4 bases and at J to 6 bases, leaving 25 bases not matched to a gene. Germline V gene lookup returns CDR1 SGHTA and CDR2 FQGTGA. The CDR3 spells CASSSARDRGLWVAGKIEQYF. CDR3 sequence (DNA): TGTGCCAGCAGCTCAGCCCGGGACAGGGGGCTTTGGGTAGCGGGAAAAATCGAGCAGTACTTC. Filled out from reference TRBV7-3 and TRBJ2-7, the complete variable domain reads GAGVSQTPSNKVTEKGKYVELRCDPISGHTALYWYRQSLGQGPEFLIYFQGTGAADDSGLPNDRFFAVRPEGSVSTLKIQRTERGDSAVYLCASSSARDRGLWVAGKIEQYFGPGTRLTVT.

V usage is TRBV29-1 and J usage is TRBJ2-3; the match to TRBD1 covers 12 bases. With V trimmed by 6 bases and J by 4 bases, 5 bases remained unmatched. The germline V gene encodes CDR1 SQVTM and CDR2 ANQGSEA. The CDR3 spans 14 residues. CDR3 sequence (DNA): TGCAGCGTGAAAGGGACAGGGGGCCCAGATACGCAGTATTTT. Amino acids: CSVKGTGGPDTQYF.

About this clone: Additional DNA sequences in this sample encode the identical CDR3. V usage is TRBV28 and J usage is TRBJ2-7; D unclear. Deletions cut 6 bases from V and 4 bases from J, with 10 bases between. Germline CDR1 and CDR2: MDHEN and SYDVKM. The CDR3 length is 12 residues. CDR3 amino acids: CASSSRLYEQYF. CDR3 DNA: TGTGCCAGCAGCAGCAGACTTTACGAGCAGTACTTC. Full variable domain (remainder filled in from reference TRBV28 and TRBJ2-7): DVKVTQSSRYLVKRTGEKVFLECVQDMDHENMFWYRQDPGLGLRLIYFSYDVKMKEKGDIPEGYSVSREKKERFSLILESASTNQTSMYLCASSSRLYEQYFGPGTRLTVT.

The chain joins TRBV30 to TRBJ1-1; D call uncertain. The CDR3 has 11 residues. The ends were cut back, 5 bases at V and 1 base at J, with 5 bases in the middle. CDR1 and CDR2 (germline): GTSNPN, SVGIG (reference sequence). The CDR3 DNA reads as TGTGCCTGGGATAGGAACACTGAAGCTTTCTTT. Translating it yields CAWDRNTEAFF.

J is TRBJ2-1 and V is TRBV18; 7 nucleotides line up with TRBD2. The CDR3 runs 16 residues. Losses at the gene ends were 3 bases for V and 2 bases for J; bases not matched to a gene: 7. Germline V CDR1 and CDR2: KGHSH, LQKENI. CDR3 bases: TGTGCCAGCTCACCGGGCGGGAGTTTCACCTACAATGAGCAGTTCTTC. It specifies CASSPGGSFTYNEQFF.

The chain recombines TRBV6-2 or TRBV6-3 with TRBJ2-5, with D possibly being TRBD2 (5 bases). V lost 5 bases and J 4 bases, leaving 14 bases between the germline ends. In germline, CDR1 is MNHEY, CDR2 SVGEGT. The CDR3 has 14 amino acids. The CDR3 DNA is TGTGCCAGCAGTCCGAGGACTCGGGCAGAGACCCAGTACTTC. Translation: CASSPRTRAETQYF.

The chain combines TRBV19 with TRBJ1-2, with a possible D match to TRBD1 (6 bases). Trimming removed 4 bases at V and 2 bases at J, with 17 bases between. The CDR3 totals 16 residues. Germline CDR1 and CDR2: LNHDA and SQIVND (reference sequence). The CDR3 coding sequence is TGTGCCAGTAGTACCTGGGGGGGACAATCGAACTATGGCTACACCTTC. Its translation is CASSTWGGQSNYGYTF.